The 19 T cell receptor beta chains below all came from one sample that was sequenced in a study of OX40 agonist ivuxolimab in advanced cancers. The repertoire was sequenced with immunoSEQ multiplex PCR; TCRdb's copy has only in-frame clones and lacks some. This repertoire shows about 110,000 clones, around 93% found once; its top ten account for around 0.64%. Material: CD4+ or CD8+ T cells sorted from blood, obtained in a trial of the OX40 agonist ivuxolimab. Receptor source: an adult with an advanced solid tumor such as melanoma, head and neck, liver or kidney cancer.

The chain combines TRBV14 with TRBJ2-2, with D tentatively TRBD1 (6 bases). The CDR3 loop spans 17 amino acids. Trimming stripped 3 bases from V and 5 bases from J, with 19 bases between. The V gene's germline CDR1 is SGHDN and CDR2 FVKESK. CDR3 amino acids: CASSQKIGTYPTGELFF. The CDR3 DNA reads TGTGCCAGCAGCCAGAAAATAGGGACATATCCTACCGGGGAGCTGTTTTTT.

J is TRBJ2-1 and V is TRBV19; 11 bases are a match to TRBD2. In germline, CDR1 is LNHDA, CDR2 SQIVND (reference sequence). With V trimmed by 3 bases and J by 2 bases, 12 bases remained unmatched. This CDR3 has 19 residues. The CDR3 loop reads CASSIVAGGSHIPYNEQFF. Written as DNA, the CDR3 is TGTGCCAGTAGTATCGTAGCGGGAGGGTCCCACATTCCCTACAATGAGCAGTTCTTC.

V is TRBV9 and J is TRBJ2-5; either TRBD1 or TRBD2 may supply D (5 bases each). V was shortened by 3 bases and J by 4 bases, with 16 bases between the two germline ends. The CDR3 has 15 amino acids. CDR1 is SGDLS, CDR2 YYNGEE, per germline. The CDR3 sequence is CASSGGSQTLETQYF. CDR3 nucleotide sequence: TGTGCCAGCAGCGGGGGGTCACAGACATTAGAGACCCAGTACTTC.

The chain links TRBV5-1 to TRBJ1-4; TRBD1 agrees at 8 bases. The CDR3 consists of 15 residues. The junction had 4 bases not matched to a gene; V was cut back by 0 bases and J by 6 bases. CDR1 and CDR2 (germline): SGHRS, YFSETQ. The DNA for the CDR3 is TGCGCCAGCAGCTTGGGAGACAGGGGTTATGAAAAACTGTTTTTT. This encodes CASSLGDRGYEKLFF.

This chain links TRBV10-2 with TRBJ1-2, with D unresolved. The germline V gene has CDR1 WSHSY and CDR2 SAAADI. The CDR3 consists of 12 residues. Trimming pared 7 bases from V and 4 bases from J, leaving 10 bases between. The CDR3 DNA is TGCGCCAGCAAAGGAACTGTCTATGGCTACACCTTC. As protein: CASKGTVYGYTF.

The chain is built from TRBV7-9 and TRBJ2-2; 10 bases fit TRBD2. CDR3 length: 18 amino acids. Germline assignment: CDR1 SEHNR and CDR2 FQNEAQ (reference sequence). Trimming took 2 bases from V and 5 from J; bases not matched to a gene: 11. The DNA of the CDR3 is TGTGCCAGCAGCTTACCTAGCGGGGGCGGGCGGTGGACCGGGGAGCTGTTTTTT. Its translation is CASSLPSGGGRWTGELFF. The full variable domain, completed using reference TRBV7-9 and TRBJ2-2, is DTGVSQNPRHKITKRGQNVTFRCDPISEHNRLYWYRQTLGQGPEFLTYFQNEAQLEKSRLLSDRFSAERPKGSFSTLEIQRTEQGDSAMYLCASSLPSGGGRWTGELFFGEGSRLTVL.

V is TRBV15 and J is TRBJ2-3; D might be TRBD1 or TRBD2, each matching 6 bases. V was trimmed by 3 bases and J by 0 bases, leaving 10 bases between them. The CDR3 contains 15 residues. From germline, CDR1 is LNHNV and CDR2 YYDKDF (reference sequence). The CDR3 DNA reads as TGTGCCACCAGCAGCGGGGGCTCAAGCACAGATACGCAGTATTTT. Protein: CATSSGGSSTDTQYF. The full variable domain, rest sourced from reference TRBV15 and TRBJ2-3, is DAMVIQNPRYQVTQFGKPVTLSCSQTLNHNVMYWYQQKSSQAPKLLFHYYDKDFNNEADTPDNFQSRRPNTSFCFLDIRSPGLGDTAMYLCATSSGGSSTDTQYFGPGTRLTVL.

V is TRBV2 and J is TRBJ2-7, with 10 bases fitting TRBD1. V trimming: 4 bases; J trimming: 13 bases; junction bases outside the gene matches: 10. The V gene's germline CDR1 is SNHLY and CDR2 FYNNEI. The CDR3 runs 13 residues. CDR3 sequence (DNA): TGTGCCAGCAGTGCGACCGGAGGACAGGGGGACTACTTC. Amino acid sequence: CASSATGGQGDYF. Drawing the rest from reference TRBV2 and TRBJ2-7, the complete variable domain is EPEVTQTPSHQVTQMGQEVILRCVPISNHLYFYWYRQILGQKVEFLVSFYNNEISEKSEIFDDQFSVERPDGSNFTLKIRSTKLEDSAMYFCASSATGGQGDYFGPGTRLTVT.

The chain recombines TRBV5-1 with TRBJ1-3; D may be TRBD1 (6 bases). The CDR3 runs to 14 residues. The V gene's germline CDR1 is SGHRS and CDR2 YFSETQ. V dropped 2 bases and J dropped 8 bases, with 14 bases sitting between them. CDR3 DNA sequence: TGCGCCAGCAGCTTCGCGGGGGGCAAGGACACCATATATTTT. This translates into CASSFAGGKDTIYF.

This clone appeared a single time. The chain recombines TRBV6-5 with TRBJ2-1; D possibly uses TRBD1 or TRBD2 (5 bases each). The V and J ends lost 0 bases and 5 bases respectively, with 14 bases between them. In germline, CDR1 is MNHEY, CDR2 SVGAGI. The CDR3 length is 16 residues. CDR3 amino acids: CASSYSQVWGNNEQFF. In DNA form, the CDR3 reads TGTGCCAGCAGTTACTCCCAGGTGTGGGGGAACAATGAGCAGTTCTTC.

The CDR3 bases are TGTGCCAGCAGCCCGACAGGGCGTATGTACGAGCAGTACTTC. Amino acid sequence: CASSPTGRMYEQYF. The J gene is TRBJ2-7, the V gene TRBV7-3; TRBD1 aligns across 7 bases. After removal of 5 bases from V and 4 bases from J, the junction contained 8 bases not matched to a gene. In germline, CDR1 is SGHTA, CDR2 FQGTGA. The CDR3 runs 14 residues. Looking up the rest from reference TRBV7-3 and TRBJ2-7 gives the full variable domain: GAGVSQTPSNKVTEKGKYVELRCDPISGHTALYWYRQSLGQGPEFLIYFQGTGAADDSGLPNDRFFAVRPEGSVSTLKIQRTERGDSAVYLCASSPTGRMYEQYFGPGTRLTVT.

The rearrangement links TRBV2 to TRBJ2-5; a possible D gene is TRBD2 (5 bases). The CDR3 covers 15 residues. V was trimmed by 8 bases and J by 4 bases, leaving 20 bases between them. Germline lookup yields CDR1 SNHLY and CDR2 FYNNEI. CDR3 DNA: TGTGCCAGCGGGCCAGATGCGGTTGGAGGAGAGACCCAGTACTTC. As protein: CASGPDAVGGETQYF.

This chain joins TRBV11-2 and TRBJ2-7; D gene unclear. V lost 3 bases and J lost 2, with 5 bases in between. The CDR3 length is 12 residues. Looked up from germline, CDR1 is SGHAT and CDR2 is FQNNGV. Here the CDR3 reads CASSFGPYEQYF. The CDR3 coding sequence is TGTGCCAGCAGCTTCGGCCCCTACGAGCAGTACTTC.

The chain is built from TRBV10-1 and TRBJ2-3; TRBD2 aligns across 13 bases. Unmatched junction bases numbered 6, after V lost 5 bases and J lost 7 bases. Germline-derived CDR1 and CDR2 are WNHNN and SYGVQD (reference sequence). The CDR3 sequence is 15 residues long. The CDR3 DNA reads TGCGCCAGCAGTTCGGGACTAGCGGGACGCCATACGCAGTATTTT. This encodes CASSSGLAGRHTQYF.

The chain employs TRBV18 and TRBJ2-5; possible D gene TRBD1, 6 bases. This CDR3 region has 14 residues. V lost 0 bases and J lost 5, with 10 bases in between. Germline values: CDR1 KGHSH, CDR2 LQKENI. In DNA form, the CDR3 reads TGTGCCAGCTCACCACCGAACAGGGAGGAGACCCAGTACTTC. Translated: CASSPPNREETQYF.

This clone occurred once. This sample also contains other DNA sequences that code for the same CDR3. This chain connects TRBV5-1 to TRBJ2-1, with D maybe TRBD2 (5 bases). Per the germline V gene, CDR1 is SGHRS and CDR2 is YFSETQ. The CDR3 consists of 12 residues. V shed 4 bases and J shed 6 bases, with 8 bases lying between them. Here the CDR3 DNA reads TGCGCCAGCAGCCTGACTATCAATGAGCAGTTCTTC. It specifies CASSLTINEQFF. The whole variable domain, remainder taken from reference TRBV5-1 and TRBJ2-1, is KAGVTQTPRYLIKTRGQQVTLSCSPISGHRSVSWYQQTPGQGLQFLFEYFSETQRNKGNFPGRFSGRQFSNSRSEMNVSTLELGDSALYLCASSLTINEQFFGPGTRLTVL.

This chain uses TRBV27 with TRBJ1-2; D uncertain. V gave up 5 bases and J gave up 8 bases, with 15 bases separating them. CDR3 length equals 13 residues. The germline CDR1 and CDR2 sequences are MNHEY and SMNVEV (reference sequence). Written as DNA, the CDR3 is TGTGCCAGCAGTCCTGGACCCTACTCGGGCTACACCTTC. As protein: CASSPGPYSGYTF.

On this clone itself: Additional DNA sequences in this sample encode the identical CDR3. The chain carries TRBV5-1 and TRBJ1-1, with 7 bases fitting TRBD1. The CDR3 has 14 residues. Losses at the gene ends were 3 bases for V and 2 bases for J; bases not matched to a gene: 4. Germline V gene sequence: CDR1 SGHRS, CDR2 YFSETQ. The CDR3 loop reads CASSWTGLNTEAFF. Written as DNA, the CDR3 is TGCGCCAGCAGCTGGACAGGCTTAAACACTGAAGCTTTCTTT.

The rearrangement links TRBV5-4 to TRBJ2-7; D might be TRBD2 (6 bases). CDR1 is SGHNT and CDR2 is YYREEE in the germline V gene (reference sequence). Deletions cut 3 bases from V and 1 base from J, with 17 bases between. This CDR3 spans 16 amino acids. CDR3 coding DNA: TGTGCCAGCAGCTCCCCTATCGGGAGCGAATCCTACGAGCAGTACTTC. Its protein product is CASSSPIGSESYEQYF.